Sequencing of this TCR beta chain was carried out in a study of T cell changes during pregnancy in multiple sclerosis. Data came from immunoSEQ multiplex PCR; TCRdb stores just in-frame clones and leaves some out. Among approximately 50,000 clones, 92% were seen once, and the ten largest hold 0.5% to 0.6%. This CDR3 comprises 15 residues. V lost 5 bases, J lost 9 bases, and 8 bases stayed unmatched. Germline CDR1 SNHLY, CDR2 FYNNEI. The sequencing used CD4+ T cells from peripheral blood mononuclear cells, collected after pregnancy. The sequence was collected from a female donor with multiple sclerosis, enrolled in a pregnancy study. The V call is TRBV2, the J call TRBJ2-1; 12 nucleotides agree with TRBD2. In nucleotides, the CDR3 is TGTGCCAGCAGTAAGACTAGCGGGAGTGGAGGTGAGCAGTTCTTC. This sequence encodes CASSKTSGSGGEQFF.